This entry lists 29 T cell receptor beta chains sequenced from one sample in a study of blood T cell repertoires in COVID-19. Clones were sequenced by immunoSEQ multiplex PCR, and TCRdb holds only the in-frame ones, with some missing. This table holds approximately 250,000 clones, around 88% found once. The sequenced sample consisted of peripheral blood. Receptors were obtained from a woman in her seventies with COVID-19, enrolled during active disease.

The chain combines TRBV29-1 with TRBJ1-3; D call uncertain. Germline assignment: CDR1 SQVTM and CDR2 ANQGSEA. The V end lost 3 bases, the J end lost 0 bases, and 9 bases lay between the germline ends. This CDR3 region has 14 residues. CDR3 bases: TGCAGCGTTGACGGTCACGTCTCTGGAAACACCATATATTTT. Protein product: CSVDGHVSGNTIYF.

J is TRBJ2-5 and V is TRBV18; tentatively, D is TRBD1 (6 bases). Germline V gene data show CDR1 as KGHSH and CDR2 as LQKENI. V lost 3 bases and J lost 2, with 10 bases in between. The CDR3 has 14 amino acids. CDR3 bases: TGTGCCAGCTCACCCGGGACAACGCAAGAGACCCAGTACTTC. Translating it yields CASSPGTTQETQYF.

This clone was seen a single time. The chain joins TRBV28 to TRBJ1-5; D is unclear. Trimming stripped 2 bases from V and 3 bases from J, with 8 bases between. Germline V gene sequence: CDR1 MDHEN, CDR2 SYDVKM. CDR3 length: 14 residues. Here the CDR3 reads CASSLAENNQPQHF. The CDR3 bases are TGTGCCAGCAGTTTAGCGGAGAACAATCAGCCCCAGCATTTT.

The V call is TRBV4-2, the J call TRBJ2-3, with D perhaps matching TRBD2 (5 bases). The V end lost 3 bases, the J end lost 4 bases, and 11 bases lay between the germline ends. Germline V gene data show CDR1 as LGHNA and CDR2 as YNFKEQ. The CDR3 spans 14 residues. The CDR3 spells CASSQERTPDTQYF. The CDR3, as DNA: TGTGCCAGCAGCCAGGAGCGGACTCCAGATACGCAGTATTTT.

This chain connects TRBV18 to TRBJ1-2, with 8 bases fitting TRBD1. The ends lost 2 bases at V and 6 bases at J; junction bases unmatched: 5. The CDR3 spans 14 residues. The V gene's germline CDR1 is KGHSH and CDR2 LQKENI. The CDR3 region has the DNA TGTGCCAGCTCACCATTGCAGGGGGCCGATGGCTACACCTTC. The encoded protein is CASSPLQGADGYTF.

This chain uses TRBV7-9 with TRBJ1-1, with 7 bases fitting TRBD1. CDR3 length equals 14 residues. CDR1 and CDR2 (germline): SEHNR, FQNEAQ (reference sequence). V shed 5 bases and J 5 bases; nucleotides not matched to a gene: 8. CDR3 amino acids: CASSPSTGRTEAFF. CDR3 nucleotides: TGTGCCAGCAGCCCGTCGACAGGGAGGACTGAAGCTTTCTTT.

CDR3 sequence (DNA): TGTGCCAGCAGTGGCCCAAAGGGGACCTACAATGAGCAGTTCTTC. This translates into CASSGPKGTYNEQFF. The rearrangement uses TRBV9 and TRBJ2-1, with D perhaps TRBD1 (5 bases). This CDR3 is 15 amino acids long. The V end lost 5 bases, the J end lost 2 bases, and 14 bases lay between the germline ends. Germline values: CDR1 SGDLS, CDR2 YYNGEE. The variable domain in full, completed from reference TRBV9 and TRBJ2-1, reads DSGVTQTPKHLITATGQRVTLRCSPRSGDLSVYWYQQSLDQGLQFLIQYYNGEERAKGNILERFSAQQFPDLHSELNLSSLELGDSALYFCASSGPKGTYNEQFFGPGTRLTVL.

This chain joins TRBV29-1 and TRBJ2-7, with TRBD1 matching over 9 bases. V dropped 0 bases and J dropped 4; count of bases not matched to a gene: 13. The CDR3 is made up of 17 amino acids. Germline V lookup: CDR1 SQVTM, CDR2 ANQGSEA. The CDR3 DNA is TGCAGCGTTGAAGATCAAGGGGGACAGGGCGCACTGTACGAGCAGTACTTC. This encodes CSVEDQGGQGALYEQYF.

The chain carries TRBV2 and TRBJ2-2; a weak D match, TRBD1 (5 bases). Trimming shortened V by 9 bases and J by 0 bases, and 14 bases separated the two germline ends. The CDR3 contains 15 residues. From germline, CDR1 is SNHLY and CDR2 FYNNEI. CDR3 sequence (DNA): TGTGCCAGAGACAGACGCAGTCCGAACACCGGGGAGCTGTTTTTT. This gives the protein CARDRRSPNTGELFF.

This chain uses TRBV24-1 with TRBJ1-2; 7 bases are a match to TRBD1. The CDR3 loop spans 15 amino acids. The germline V gene has CDR1 KGHDR and CDR2 SFDVKD. V was clipped by 3 bases and J by 3 bases; unmatched bases: 6. CDR3 DNA: TGTGCCACCAGTGATCGGGACAGACCCCACTATGGCTACACCTTC. This sequence encodes CATSDRDRPHYGYTF.

The rearrangement joins TRBV19 to TRBJ1-4; D gene uncertain. This CDR3 contains 15 residues. CDR1 and CDR2 (germline): LNHDA, SQIVND (reference sequence). The V gene lost 8 bases and the J gene lost 0 bases, with 13 bases spanning the gap. CDR3 DNA: TGTGCCAGTGGAGCGATTTTTTCAACTAATGAAAAACTGTTTTTT. Protein sequence: CASGAIFSTNEKLFF.

V and J are TRBV19 and TRBJ1-2; 9 bases are a match to TRBD1. This CDR3 region has 13 residues. V trimming: 7 bases; J trimming: 4 bases; junction bases outside the gene matches: 4. Germline loops: CDR1 LNHDA, CDR2 SQIVND (reference sequence). The DNA for the CDR3 is TGTGCCAGTACCTGGACAGGGGCCTATGGCTACACCTTC. Translation: CASTWTGAYGYTF.

This rearrangement joins TRBV10-3 to TRBJ1-1; D may be TRBD1 (5 bases). V dropped 8 bases and J dropped 5 bases, with 12 bases sitting between them. This CDR3 is built from 12 residues. Per germline, CDR1 ENHRY and CDR2 SYGVKD. The CDR3, as DNA: TGTGCCATCCTAGGGGAAGGGACTGAAGCTTTCTTT. Its protein is CAILGEGTEAFF.

This chain joins TRBV2 and TRBJ1-5; 10 bases map to TRBD1. From germline, CDR1 is SNHLY and CDR2 FYNNEI. This CDR3 region has 16 residues. The V gene end was trimmed by 5 bases and the J gene end by 7 bases; junction bases not matched to a gene: 11. Written as DNA, the CDR3 is TGTGCCAGCAGTCGACTGACCGGGACAGGGGAACAGCCCCAGCATTTT. It specifies CASSRLTGTGEQPQHF.

This clone was picked up one time. V usage is TRBV2 and J usage is TRBJ2-1, with 8 bases matching TRBD2. From germline, CDR1 is SNHLY and CDR2 FYNNEI. Losses at the gene ends were 6 bases for V and 7 bases for J; bases not matched to a gene: 11. The CDR3 is 15 amino acids. CDR3 protein: CASSEQGLGYNEQFF. DNA of the CDR3: TGTGCCAGCAGCGAACAGGGACTAGGCTATAATGAGCAGTTCTTC.

The V and J genes are TRBV3-1 (or the pseudogene TRBV3-2) and TRBJ1-1; D gene unclear. CDR3 length: 13 residues. V was pared by 0 bases and J by 8 bases, with 10 bases between. In germline, CDR1 is LGHDT, CDR2 YNNKEL (reference sequence). The CDR3, as DNA: TGTGCCAGCAGCCAAGATCTAGAGGGAGAAGCTTTCTTT. Its protein product is CASSQDLEGEAFF.

This chain joins TRBV9 and TRBJ2-5, with 9 bases fitting TRBD1. Germline CDR1 and CDR2: SGDLS and YYNGEE. The CDR3 sequence is 14 residues long. Losses at the gene ends were 5 bases for V and 2 bases for J; bases not matched to a gene: 4. CDR3 sequence reads: CASSETGGQETQYF. The DNA for the CDR3 is TGTGCCAGCAGTGAGACAGGGGGGCAAGAGACCCAGTACTTC. The full variable domain, with the rest looked up from reference TRBV9 and TRBJ2-5, is DSGVTQTPKHLITATGQRVTLRCSPRSGDLSVYWYQQSLDQGLQFLIQYYNGEERAKGNILERFSAQQFPDLHSELNLSSLELGDSALYFCASSETGGQETQYFGPGTRLLVL.

The CDR3 protein is CASSIGPTGGQETQYF. The CDR3 coding sequence is TGTGCCAGTAGTATAGGGCCGACAGGGGGCCAAGAGACCCAGTACTTC. The gene calls are TRBV19 and TRBJ2-5, with 9 bases identical to TRBD1. The CDR3 covers 16 residues. J was trimmed by 1 base and V by 1 base; bases with no gene match: 4. Germline loops: CDR1 LNHDA, CDR2 SQIVND (reference sequence).

J is TRBJ2-7 and V is TRBV11-2, with 7 bases matching TRBD1. CDR1 and CDR2 from the germline V gene are SGHAT and FQNNGV. V lost 8 bases, J lost 2 bases, and 12 bases stayed unmatched. This CDR3 has 15 amino acids. For the CDR3, the DNA is TGTGCCAGCCGCCGACCAGGGACAGCCACCTACGAGCAGTACTTC. The encoded protein is CASRRPGTATYEQYF.

The rearrangement links TRBV18 to TRBJ2-1; TRBD1 might be the D (6 bases). The CDR3 runs 15 residues. Germline assignment: CDR1 KGHSH and CDR2 LQKENI. Deletions cut 3 bases from V and 1 base from J, with 10 bases between. Here the CDR3 DNA reads TGTGCCAGCTCACCCTATACAGGGTCCTACAATGAGCAGTTCTTC. It specifies CASSPYTGSYNEQFF.

This clone was detected a few times. This rearrangement joins TRBV5-8 to TRBJ1-5; TRBD1 matches 7 bases. This CDR3 is built from 16 residues. J gave up 0 bases and V 1 base, and 4 bases lay outside the gene matches. Germline assignment: CDR1 SGHTS and CDR2 YDEGEE. The CDR3 region is CASSLNRGYSNQPQHF. The CDR3 DNA sequence: TGTGCCAGCAGCTTGAACAGGGGATATAGCAATCAGCCCCAGCATTTT.

The chain links TRBV7-9 to TRBJ2-4; possibly TRBD1 for D (5 bases). This CDR3 region has 14 residues. Trimming cost V 3 bases and J 7 bases, with 13 bases left between them. In germline, CDR1 is SEHNR, CDR2 FQNEAQ (reference sequence). The CDR3 is CASSFSGIENIQYF. Here the CDR3 DNA reads TGTGCCAGCAGCTTCTCAGGGATAGAGAACATTCAGTACTTC.

The chain has TRBV5-5 and TRBJ2-7; TRBD1 is a possible D gene (6 bases). CDR1 SGHKS and CDR2 YYEKEE come from the germline V gene (reference sequence). Trimming cost V 1 base and J 4 bases, with 15 bases left between them. This CDR3 is built from 15 residues. CDR3 protein: CASSLFAGAAYEQYF. The CDR3 DNA reads as TGTGCCAGCAGCTTGTTTGCAGGGGCGGCGTACGAGCAGTACTTC.

The genes are TRBV9 and TRBJ2-1; TRBD1 is a possible D gene (6 bases). This CDR3 is built from 15 residues. The germline CDR1 and CDR2 sequences are SGDLS and YYNGEE. V dropped 4 bases and J dropped 1 base, with 12 bases sitting between them. The CDR3 reads CASSSQGLSYNEQFF. The CDR3 nucleotides read TGTGCCAGCAGCTCCCAGGGGTTGTCCTACAATGAGCAGTTCTTC.

This chain connects TRBV2 to TRBJ1-1, with D possibly being TRBD1 (5 bases). Germline loops: CDR1 SNHLY, CDR2 FYNNEI. V lost 4 bases to trimming and J lost 9 bases, with 15 bases between them. CDR3 length: 13 residues. The CDR3 DNA reads as TGTGCCAGCAGTGGACAGTCCCGTTTAAAAGCTTTCTTT. Amino acid sequence: CASSGQSRLKAFF.

This chain joins TRBV5-1 and TRBJ1-1; 8 positions match TRBD1. CDR1 is SGHRS, CDR2 YFSETQ, per germline. The CDR3 spans 15 residues. V shed 0 bases and J 6 bases; nucleotides not matched to a gene: 7. CDR3 in amino acids: CASSLAPTQGAEAFF. DNA of the CDR3: TGCGCCAGCAGCTTGGCCCCTACACAGGGGGCTGAAGCTTTCTTT.

This clone occurred once. The chain employs TRBV3-1 (or the pseudogene TRBV3-2) and TRBJ2-3, with TRBD2 matching 7 bases. Germline CDR1 LGHDT, CDR2 YNNKEL (reference sequence). CDR3 length: 15 amino acids. V lost 1 base, J lost 2 bases, and 3 bases stayed unmatched. CDR3 bases: TGTGCCAGCAGCCAAGGCCTAGCGGACACAGATACGCAGTATTTT. It specifies CASSQGLADTDTQYF.

J is TRBJ1-2 and V is TRBV30; 8 nucleotides agree with TRBD1. After removal of 3 bases from V and 6 bases from J, the junction contained 12 bases not matched to a gene. The CDR3 length is 15 residues. Germline values: CDR1 GTSNPN, CDR2 SVGIG (reference sequence). The DNA for the CDR3 is TGTGCCTGGAGAAGGTCAGGGGGCCGGGTAAATGGCTACACCTTC. Its protein product is CAWRRSGGRVNGYTF.

V and J are TRBV6-5 and TRBJ1-2; a possible D gene is TRBD1 (5 bases). V was clipped by 2 bases and J by 4 bases, with 14 bases between them. CDR1 and CDR2 from the germline V gene are MNHEY and SVGAGI. There are 15 residues in the CDR3. CDR3 amino acids: CASSYTNAGFYGYTF. DNA of the CDR3: TGTGCCAGCAGTTACACGAATGCAGGGTTCTATGGCTACACCTTC.